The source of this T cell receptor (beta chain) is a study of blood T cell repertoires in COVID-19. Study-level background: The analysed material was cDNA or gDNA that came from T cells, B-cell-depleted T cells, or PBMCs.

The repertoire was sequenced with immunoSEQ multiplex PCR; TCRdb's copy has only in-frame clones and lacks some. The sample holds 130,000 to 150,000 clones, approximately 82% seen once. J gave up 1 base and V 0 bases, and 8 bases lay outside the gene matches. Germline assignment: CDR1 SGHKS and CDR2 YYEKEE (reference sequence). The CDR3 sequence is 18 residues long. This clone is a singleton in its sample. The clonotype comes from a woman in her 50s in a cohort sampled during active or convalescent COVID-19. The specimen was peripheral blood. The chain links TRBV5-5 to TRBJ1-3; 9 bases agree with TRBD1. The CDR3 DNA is TGTGCCAGCAGCTTGGCAGCAGGACAGGGGTATTCTGGAAACACCATATATTTT. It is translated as CASSLAAGQGYSGNTIYF.